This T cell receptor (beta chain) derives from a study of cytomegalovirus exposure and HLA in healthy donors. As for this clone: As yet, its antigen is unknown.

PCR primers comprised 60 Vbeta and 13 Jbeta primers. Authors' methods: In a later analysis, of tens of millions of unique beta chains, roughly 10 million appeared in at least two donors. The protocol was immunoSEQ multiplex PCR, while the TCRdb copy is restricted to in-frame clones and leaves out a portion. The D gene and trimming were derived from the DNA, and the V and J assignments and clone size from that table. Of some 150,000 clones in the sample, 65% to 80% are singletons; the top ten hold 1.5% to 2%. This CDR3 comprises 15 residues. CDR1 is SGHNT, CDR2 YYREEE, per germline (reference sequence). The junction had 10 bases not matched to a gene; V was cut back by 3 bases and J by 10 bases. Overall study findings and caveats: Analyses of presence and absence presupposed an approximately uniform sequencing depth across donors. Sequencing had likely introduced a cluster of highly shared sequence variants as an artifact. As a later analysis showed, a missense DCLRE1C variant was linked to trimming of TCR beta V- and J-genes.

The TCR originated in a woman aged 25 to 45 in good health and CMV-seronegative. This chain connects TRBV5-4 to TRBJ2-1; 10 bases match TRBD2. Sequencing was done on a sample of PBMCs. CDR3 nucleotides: TGTGCCAGCAGCTCTCTAGCGGGGGTGGTGGACGAGCAGTTCTTC. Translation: CASSSLAGVVDEQFF.